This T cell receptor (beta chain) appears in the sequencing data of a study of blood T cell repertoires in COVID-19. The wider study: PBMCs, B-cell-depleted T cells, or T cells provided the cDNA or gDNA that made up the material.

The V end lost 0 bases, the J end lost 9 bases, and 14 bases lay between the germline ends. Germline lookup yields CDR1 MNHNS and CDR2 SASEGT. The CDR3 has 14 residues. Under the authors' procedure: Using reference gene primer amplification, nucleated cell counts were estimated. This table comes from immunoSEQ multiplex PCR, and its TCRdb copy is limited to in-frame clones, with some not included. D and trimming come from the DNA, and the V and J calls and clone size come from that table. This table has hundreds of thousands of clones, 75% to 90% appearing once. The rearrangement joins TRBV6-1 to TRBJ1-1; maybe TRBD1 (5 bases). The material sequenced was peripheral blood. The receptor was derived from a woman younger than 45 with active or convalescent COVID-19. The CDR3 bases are TGTGCCAGCAGTGAAGCGCTGCAGGGCGGGAAAGCTTTCTTT. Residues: CASSEALQGGKAFF.